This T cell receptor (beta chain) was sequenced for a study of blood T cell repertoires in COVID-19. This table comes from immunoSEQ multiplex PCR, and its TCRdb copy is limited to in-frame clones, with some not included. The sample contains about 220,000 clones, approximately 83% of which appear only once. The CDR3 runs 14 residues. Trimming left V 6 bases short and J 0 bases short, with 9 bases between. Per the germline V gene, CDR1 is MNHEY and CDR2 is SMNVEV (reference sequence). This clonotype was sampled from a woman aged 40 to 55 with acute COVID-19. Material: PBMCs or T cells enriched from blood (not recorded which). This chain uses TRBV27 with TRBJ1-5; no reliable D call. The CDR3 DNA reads TGTGCCAGCAGCCTTGTATATAGCAATCAGCCCCAGCATTTT. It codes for CASSLVYSNQPQHF.